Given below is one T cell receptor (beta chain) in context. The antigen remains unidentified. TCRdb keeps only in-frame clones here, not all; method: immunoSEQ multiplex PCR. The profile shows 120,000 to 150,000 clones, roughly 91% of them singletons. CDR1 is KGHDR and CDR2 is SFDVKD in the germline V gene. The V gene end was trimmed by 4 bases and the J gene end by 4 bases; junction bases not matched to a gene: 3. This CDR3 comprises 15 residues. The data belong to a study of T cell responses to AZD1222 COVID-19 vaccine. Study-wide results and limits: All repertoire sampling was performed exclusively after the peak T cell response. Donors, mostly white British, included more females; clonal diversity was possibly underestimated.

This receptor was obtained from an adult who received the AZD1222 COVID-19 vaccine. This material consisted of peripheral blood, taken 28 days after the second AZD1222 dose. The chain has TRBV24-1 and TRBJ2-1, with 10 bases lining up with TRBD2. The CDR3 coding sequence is TGTGCCACCAGTGACCCGACTAGCGGGTACAATGAGCAGTTCTTC. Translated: CATSDPTSGYNEQFF.